This entry is about one TCR beta chain. Germline trimming cut 4 bases from V and 0 bases from J; bases unmatched to any gene: 1. Germline-derived CDR1 and CDR2 are LNHDA and SQIVND (reference sequence). This CDR3 comprises 15 residues. The source of the sample is a study of blood T cell repertoires in COVID-19. In the original processing: Estimated nucleated cell counts came from reference gene primer amplification. TCRdb keeps only in-frame clones here, not all; method: immunoSEQ multiplex PCR. V, J and clone size reflect that table, while D and trimming were determined from the DNA. The data show tens of thousands of clones, 70% to 90% seen once.

This clonotype originated in a human donor in a cohort sampled during active COVID-19. This chain connects TRBV19 to TRBJ2-7; 12 positions agree with TRBD2. The sequencing sample was made of peripheral blood. The CDR3 DNA is TGTGCCAGTAGTAGGACTAGCGGGGTCTCCTACGAGCAGTACTTC. It translates to CASSRTSGVSYEQYF.